This entry lists 20 T cell receptor beta chains sequenced from one sample in a study of blood T cells in healthy people across ages. Sample-barcoded 5' priming and a J-beta primer mix drove a second PCR of roughly 7 to 11 cycles. TCRdb re-analysed the 5' RACE reads in MiXCR, keeping a single row per CDR3 protein. The data hold about 720,000 distinct CDR3 sequences, with approximately 21% observed a single time. Sequenced: blood. Receptors originate from an older man in good health.

Only a few counts were recorded for this clonotype. The chain links TRBV12-3 or TRBV12-4 to TRBJ1-2, with D hard to call. The CDR3 is made up of 13 amino acids. The V and J ends lost 5 bases and 6 bases respectively, with 13 bases between them. The CDR3 is CASSKDGLDGYTF. DNA of the CDR3: TGTGCCAGCAGTAAGGACGGTCTAGATGGCTACACCTTC.

This clonotype appeared a few times. This chain links TRBV3-1 with TRBJ2-5; TRBD2 matches at 12 bases. The DNA end is a closer match to TRBJ2-1, so the J assignment may be wrong. Germline-derived CDR1 and CDR2 are LGHDT and YNNKEL (reference sequence). The CDR3 runs 16 residues. CDR3 protein: CASSHPGTSGYNEQFF. The CDR3 nucleotides are TGTGCCAGCAGCCACCCCGGGACTAGCGGGTACAATGAGCAGTTCTTC.

The V and J genes are TRBV7-9 and TRBJ1-3, with D possibly matching TRBD1 (5 bases). In germline, CDR1 is SEHNR, CDR2 FQNEAQ (reference sequence). This CDR3 contains 15 residues. V lost 5 bases to trimming and J lost 5 bases, with 16 bases between them. CDR3 bases: TGTGCCAGCAGCCTCGACAGACCTCGACGAAACACCATATATTTT. Its translation: CASSLDRPRRNTIYF.

There are a few counts of this clonotype. This chain links TRBV21-1 with TRBJ2-7; the table's D call of TRBD1 was not tested on the DNA. TRBV21-1 is noted as a pseudogene. The CDR3 runs to 13 residues. This CDR3 reads CASGTGGGCEQYV. DNA of the CDR3: TGTGCCAGCGGGACAGGGGGTGGCTGCGAGCAGTACGTC.

This clonotype has only a few counts. The rearrangement links TRBV15 to TRBJ2-6; TRBD2 is a possible D gene (6 bases). V shed 1 base and J shed 9 bases, with 7 bases lying between them. CDR1 and CDR2 from the germline V gene are LNHNV and YYDKDF (reference sequence). This CDR3 has 13 amino acids. The CDR3 coding sequence is TGTGCCACCAGCAGAGGGGGAGGCAACGTCCTGACTTTC. This encodes CATSRGGGNVLTF. Drawing the rest from reference TRBV15 and TRBJ2-6, the complete variable domain is DAMVIQNPRYQVTQFGKPVTLSCSQTLNHNVMYWYQQKSSQAPKLLFHYYDKDFNNEADTPDNFQSRRPNTSFCFLDIRSPGLGDTAMYLCATSRGGGNVLTFGAGSRLTVL.

This clonotype was seen a handful of times. This chain connects TRBV6-6 to TRBJ1-1, with D perhaps matching TRBD1 (5 bases). CDR3 length: 15 amino acids. V was cut by 10 bases and J by 0 bases, with 18 bases left in between. Germline V gene lookup returns CDR1 MNHNY and CDR2 SVGAGI (reference sequence). The CDR3 loop is CATQRERDVNTEAFF. CDR3 coding DNA: TGTGCCACCCAACGGGAGCGGGACGTGAACACTGAAGCTTTCTTT.

A few counts support this clonotype. The chain uses TRBV5-1 and TRBJ2-3; 7 nucleotides match TRBD1. There are 15 residues in the CDR3. Trimming at V came to 3 bases and at J to 1 base, leaving 5 bases not matched to a gene. Germline lookup yields CDR1 SGHRS and CDR2 YFSETQ. For the CDR3, the DNA is TGCGCCAGCAGCTGGGACAGTCCTGGCACAGATACGCAGTATTTT. This sequence encodes CASSWDSPGTDTQYF.

This clonotype came up a few times. V usage is TRBV20-1 and J usage is TRBJ2-1, with 13 bases aligning to TRBD2. The CDR3 runs 15 residues. J was trimmed by 6 bases and V by 5 bases; bases with no gene match: 7. The germline CDR1 and CDR2 sequences are DFQATT and SNEGSKA (reference sequence). In DNA form, the CDR3 reads TGCAGTGCTCCTTTACTAGCGGGGGGGCTCAATGAGCAGTTCTTC. Translation gives CSAPLLAGGLNEQFF.

The gene calls are TRBV7-2 and TRBJ1-4; D call uncertain. There are 12 residues in the CDR3. Germline loops: CDR1 SGHTA, CDR2 FQGNSA. Between the trimmed V and J ends, which lost 4 bases and 7 bases, there was a span of 7 bases. The CDR3 here is CASSSASEKLFF. CDR3 nucleotides: TGTGCCAGCAGCTCCGCTAGTGAAAAACTGTTTTTT.

This clonotype was seen a handful of times. The chain joins TRBV4-1 to TRBJ2-2, with a weak D call TRBD2 (6 bases). The CDR3 extends over 17 amino acids. The V gene's germline CDR1 is MGHRA and CDR2 YSYEKL. With 3 bases removed from V and 7 bases from J, the gap between germline ends came to 21 bases. In nucleotides, the CDR3 is TGCGCCAGCAGCCACCGAGGAGGGACGGGAGAGAGCGGGGAGCTGTTTTTT. It specifies CASSHRGGTGESGELFF.

The chain has TRBV10-3 and TRBJ2-3, with a possible D match to TRBD2 (6 bases). This CDR3 has 14 amino acids. From germline, CDR1 is ENHRY and CDR2 SYGVKD. Trimming stripped 4 bases from V and 3 bases from J, with 11 bases between. The CDR3 nucleotides are TGTGCCATCAGTGGGCGGGGAGAGACAGATACGCAGTATTTT. Its protein product is CAISGRGETDTQYF.

The gene calls are TRBV11-3 and TRBJ1-2, with D tentatively TRBD1 (5 bases). V gave up 4 bases and J gave up 8 bases, with 11 bases separating them. CDR1 is SGHNT and CDR2 is YENEEA in the germline V gene. The CDR3 consists of 12 residues. CDR3 coding DNA: TGTGCCAGCAGCTCGGGGCCTTTCGGCTACACCTTC. It encodes CASSSGPFGYTF.

This clonotype appeared a few times. The chain is built from TRBV30 and TRBJ2-2; D remains unclear. The V gene lost 5 bases and the J gene lost 5 bases, with 12 bases spanning the gap. Germline V lookup: CDR1 GTSNPN, CDR2 SVGIG (reference sequence). There are 13 residues in the CDR3. Here the CDR3 DNA reads TGTGCCTGGGGACGATTGATTACCGGGGAGCTGTTTTTT. Its protein product is CAWGRLITGELFF. Complete variable domain (other parts from reference TRBV30 and TRBJ2-2): SQTIHQWPATLVQPVGSPLSLECTVEGTSNPNLYWYRQAAGRGLQLLFYSVGIGQISSEVPQNLSASRPQDRQFILSSKKLLLSDSGFYLCAWGRLITGELFFGEGSRLTVL.

This clonotype has a handful of counts. Mismatch with germline at one junction end may stem from a read error. The V and J genes are TRBV29-1 and TRBJ2-1, with 11 bases fitting TRBD2. The CDR3 runs 16 residues. Germline loops: CDR1 SQVTM, CDR2 ANQGSEA. CDR3 bases: TGCAGCGCGCGGAGCCTAGCGGGGGGTACCTACAATGGGCAGTTCTTC. As protein: CSARSLAGGTYNGQFF.

The chain links TRBV7-9 to TRBJ1-1; D may be TRBD1 (6 bases). The V and J ends lost 7 bases and 1 base respectively, with 10 bases between them. Germline values: CDR1 SEHNR, CDR2 FQNEAQ (reference sequence). The CDR3 totals 13 residues. For the CDR3, the DNA is TGTGCCAGCAAGACAGGCGCGAACACTGAAGCTTTCTTT. Amino acid sequence: CASKTGANTEAFF.

The V gene is TRBV20-1, the J gene TRBJ2-1; TRBD2 might be the D (5 bases). In germline, CDR1 is DFQATT, CDR2 SNEGSKA (reference sequence). The CDR3 contains 15 residues. The V gene lost 0 bases and the J gene lost 7 bases, with 16 bases spanning the gap. The CDR3 here is CSARELEGGGNEQFF. CDR3 in DNA: TGCAGTGCTAGAGAGCTGGAAGGTGGAGGTAATGAGCAGTTCTTC.

This clonotype was observed a handful of times. The chain combines TRBV19 with TRBJ2-7; TRBD2 matches 8 bases. Germline assignment: CDR1 LNHDA and CDR2 SQIVND (reference sequence). Unmatched junction bases numbered 8, after V lost 5 bases and J lost 2 bases. The CDR3 consists of 15 residues. The CDR3 sequence: CASSQIAGKTYEQYF. For the CDR3, the DNA is TGTGCCAGTAGTCAAATAGCGGGGAAGACCTACGAGCAGTACTTC.

This rearrangement joins TRBV5-1 to TRBJ1-1; 9 bases match TRBD1. Germline V gene sequence: CDR1 SGHRS, CDR2 YFSETQ. The length of the CDR3 is 17 residues. V lost 4 bases to trimming and J lost 0 bases; unmatched junction nucleotides: 10. CDR3 region: CASSPSTGGRMNTEAFF. For the CDR3, the DNA is TGCGCCAGCAGCCCATCAACAGGGGGCCGCATGAACACTGAAGCTTTCTTT.

The rearrangement uses TRBV29-1 and TRBJ2-3; D is possibly TRBD2 (7 bases). This CDR3 is 14 amino acids long. Deletions cut 1 base from V and 0 bases from J, with 8 bases between. Germline V gene data show CDR1 as SQVTM and CDR2 as ANQGSEA. The CDR3 reads CSVEGGGSTDTQYF. The CDR3 bases are TGCAGCGTTGAAGGGGGGGGCAGCACAGATACGCAGTATTTT.

V gene TRBV5-1 combines with J gene TRBJ1-5; TRBD1 is a possible D gene (6 bases). There are 15 residues in the CDR3. Looked up from germline, CDR1 is SGHRS and CDR2 is YFSETQ. Trimming removed 0 bases from V and 5 bases from J, with 12 bases in between. The CDR3 here is CASSLVAGDYQPQHF. In DNA, the CDR3 is TGCGCCAGCAGCTTGGTGGCAGGGGACTATCAGCCCCAGCATTTT.